These 20 T cell receptor beta chains share one sample of origin, sequenced in a study of CD8+ T cells in alopecia areata. Isolated RNA was reverse transcribed into cDNA used as the sequencing template. The assay was immunoSEQ multiplex PCR, and TCRdb's table has in-frame clones only and misses some. This sample has fewer than 200,000 clones; less than 80% occur once, and the top ten carry over 10%. The material sequenced was CD8+ T cells sorted from blood, taken at week 0. The receptors were sampled from a human donor with alopecia areata.

The chain is built from TRBV27 and TRBJ1-2; D unresolved. The V end was cut by 2 bases, the J end by 1 base, with 8 bases between. CDR1 is MNHEY and CDR2 is SMNVEV in the germline V gene (reference sequence). The CDR3 is made up of 14 amino acids. Written as DNA, the CDR3 is TGTGCCAGCAGTTTAAACTCTCTTAACTATGGCTACACCTTC. As protein: CASSLNSLNYGYTF.

The chain employs TRBV30 and TRBJ2-2; D gene ambiguous. Trimming left V 7 bases short and J 6 bases short, with 9 bases between. Germline CDR1 reads GTSNPN; CDR2 reads SVGIG (reference sequence). The CDR3 runs 11 residues. The CDR3 region has the DNA TGTGCCTTACTCTCGGCCGGGGAGCTGTTTTTT. It codes for CALLSAGELFF.

J is TRBJ2-1 and V is TRBV5-6; D is undetermined. The CDR3 covers 16 residues. V lost 4 bases and J 0 bases, leaving 14 bases between the germline ends. CDR1 is SGHDT and CDR2 is YYEEEE in the germline V gene. In nucleotides, the CDR3 is TGTGCCAGCAGCACTATTACTAACTACTCCTACAATGAGCAGTTCTTC. Its translation is CASSTITNYSYNEQFF.

CDR3 residues: CASSLNLRTGPTDTQYF. The CDR3 DNA follows: TGTGCCAGCAGCTTAAATTTACGGACAGGACCCACAGATACGCAGTATTTT. J is TRBJ2-3 and V is TRBV7-9; 7 bases agree with TRBD1. The CDR3 has 17 amino acids. CDR1 is SEHNR and CDR2 is FQNEAQ in the germline V gene (reference sequence). Unmatched junction bases numbered 10, after V lost 2 bases and J lost 2 bases.

V and J are TRBV4-1 and TRBJ1-1; D possibly corresponds to TRBD1 (5 bases). This CDR3 region has 12 residues. Germline V gene data show CDR1 as MGHRA and CDR2 as YSYEKL. Trimming cost V 4 bases and J 9 bases, with 12 bases left between them. CDR3 in DNA: TGCGCCAGCAGCCGTGCAGGGACGCAAGCTTTCTTT. Translation gives CASSRAGTQAFF.

The chain links TRBV9 to TRBJ2-6; D perhaps matches TRBD2 (5 bases). Germline V gene lookup returns CDR1 SGDLS and CDR2 YYNGEE. This CDR3 spans 16 amino acids. V lost 3 bases and J 2 bases, leaving 12 bases between the germline ends. The CDR3 loop is CASSGLSGPGANVLTF. The CDR3 DNA reads TGTGCCAGCAGCGGACTATCAGGCCCTGGGGCCAACGTCCTGACTTTC.

The rearrangement joins TRBV27 to TRBJ2-7, with a possible D match to TRBD1 (5 bases). Germline V gene lookup returns CDR1 MNHEY and CDR2 SMNVEV (reference sequence). Trimming took 5 bases from V and 2 from J, leaving 19 bases between them. There are 16 residues in the CDR3. The CDR3 here is CASSNPGQGEPYEQYF. The CDR3 DNA reads TGTGCCAGCAGTAACCCCGGGCAGGGCGAACCCTACGAGCAGTACTTC.

The chain links TRBV30 to TRBJ2-5, with TRBD2 identical over 7 bases. Germline V gives CDR1 GTSNPN, CDR2 SVGIG (reference sequence). The CDR3 totals 13 residues. Trimming removed 4 bases from V and 5 bases from J; junction bases left unmatched: 7. The chain's CDR3 is CAWTRGVGETQYF. CDR3 bases: TGTGCCTGGACTCGGGGGGTAGGCGAGACCCAGTACTTC. Using reference TRBV30 and TRBJ2-5 for the parts outside the CDR3, the full variable domain is SQTIHQWPATLVQPVGSPLSLECTVEGTSNPNLYWYRQAAGRGLQLLFYSVGIGQISSEVPQNLSASRPQDRQFILSSKKLLLSDSGFYLCAWTRGVGETQYFGPGTRLLVL.

The chain links TRBV29-1 to TRBJ2-2; D not certain. There are 12 residues in the CDR3. V lost 4 bases and J lost 2, with 5 bases in between. The germline V gene encodes CDR1 SQVTM and CDR2 ANQGSEA. This CDR3 reads CSVAQNTGELFF. The CDR3 DNA is TGCAGCGTTGCCCAAAACACCGGGGAGCTGTTTTTT.

J is TRBJ2-7 and V is TRBV30; a weak D match, TRBD2 (5 bases). V dropped 3 bases and J dropped 4 bases, with 16 bases sitting between them. CDR3 length: 14 amino acids. Germline loops: CDR1 GTSNPN, CDR2 SVGIG (reference sequence). The CDR3: CAWRDYLRTYEQYF. The CDR3 DNA reads as TGTGCCTGGAGAGATTATCTCCGGACTTACGAGCAGTACTTC.

This clone was seen more than once but under ten times. The CDR3 spells CASSYSWGNTEAFF. CDR3 sequence (DNA): TGTGCCAGCAGTTACTCGTGGGGGAACACTGAAGCTTTCTTT. This chain connects TRBV6-6 to TRBJ1-1, with no clear D. V was clipped by 0 bases and J by 1 base, with 6 bases between them. Germline CDR1 and CDR2: MNHNY and SVGAGI (reference sequence). This CDR3 contains 14 residues.

The chain uses TRBV7-9 and TRBJ2-7; D is possibly TRBD1 (5 bases). The V end lost 5 bases, the J end lost 3 bases, and 11 bases lay between the germline ends. The CDR3 runs to 13 residues. The germline V gene encodes CDR1 SEHNR and CDR2 FQNEAQ (reference sequence). The CDR3 DNA reads TGTGCCAGCAGCGTCGGACACAGCTACGAGCAGTACTTC. Amino acids: CASSVGHSYEQYF. Based on the CDR3 plus reference TRBV7-9 and TRBJ2-7, the full variable domain is DTGVSQNPRHKITKRGQNVTFRCDPISEHNRLYWYRQTLGQGPEFLTYFQNEAQLEKSRLLSDRFSAERPKGSFSTLEIQRTEQGDSAMYLCASSVGHSYEQYFGPGTRLTVT.

This clone occurred once. The chain employs TRBV7-9 and TRBJ2-5; TRBD2 aligns across 14 bases. This CDR3 is 16 amino acids long. Trimming took 6 bases from V and 2 from J; bases not matched to a gene: 5. CDR1 SEHNR and CDR2 FQNEAQ come from the germline V gene (reference sequence). In nucleotides, the CDR3 is TGTGCCAGCAGTTCCGGGACTAGCGGGGGTCAAGAGACCCAGTACTTC. Protein product: CASSSGTSGGQETQYF. The complete variable domain, with remaining parts taken from reference TRBV7-9 and TRBJ2-5, reads DTGVSQNPRHKITKRGQNVTFRCDPISEHNRLYWYRQTLGQGPEFLTYFQNEAQLEKSRLLSDRFSAERPKGSFSTLEIQRTEQGDSAMYLCASSSGTSGGQETQYFGPGTRLLVL.

The chain joins TRBV20-1 to TRBJ2-7, with 9 positions matching TRBD1. CDR1 DFQATT and CDR2 SNEGSKA come from the germline V gene (reference sequence). V dropped 7 bases and J dropped 13; count of bases not matched to a gene: 11. CDR3 length: 11 residues. CDR3 bases: TGCAGTGTCATATCACAGGGGGCGGAATACTTC. Its protein is CSVISQGAEYF.

This clone has a single count. V and J are TRBV5-4 and TRBJ2-5; the match to TRBD1 covers 7 bases. The V and J ends lost 5 bases and 2 bases, in that order; junction bases with no gene match: 3. The CDR3 is 13 amino acids. The germline V gene encodes CDR1 SGHNT and CDR2 YYREEE (reference sequence). CDR3 protein: CASRPGQQETQYF. The CDR3 DNA follows: TGTGCCAGCAGACCGGGACAGCAAGAGACCCAGTACTTC.

This clone was seen only once. V gene TRBV29-1 combines with J gene TRBJ2-7; D possibly corresponds to TRBD1 (5 bases). This CDR3 region has 14 residues. V lost 7 bases and J 2 bases, leaving 18 bases between the germline ends. CDR1 SQVTM and CDR2 ANQGSEA come from the germline V gene. The CDR3 DNA follows: TGCAGCGCTCTAACAGGTGCGAGACCCTACGAGCAGTACTTC. Residues: CSALTGARPYEQYF.

The chain combines TRBV7-8 with TRBJ1-4; possibly TRBD1 for D (5 bases). Trimming shortened V by 4 bases and J by 5 bases, and 11 bases separated the two germline ends. Germline V gene sequence: CDR1 SGHVS, CDR2 FQNEAQ. The CDR3 is made up of 14 amino acids. CDR3 protein: CASSYGSGNEKLFF. The CDR3 region has the DNA TGTGCCAGCAGCTATGGCTCAGGGAATGAAAAACTGTTTTTT.

This chain joins TRBV29-1 and TRBJ2-2; 10 nucleotides align to TRBD1. The CDR3 is 16 amino acids. Trimming took 6 bases from V and 0 from J; bases not matched to a gene: 7. Germline V gene data show CDR1 as SQVTM and CDR2 as ANQGSEA. The CDR3: CSVIGQGGANTGELFF. The CDR3, as DNA: TGCAGCGTGATCGGACAGGGGGGGGCGAACACCGGGGAGCTGTTTTTT.

CDR3 DNA sequence: TGTGCCAGCAGCCAAGGTGTAGTGGACCAAGAGACCCAGTACTTC. Residues: CASSQGVVDQETQYF. The gene calls are TRBV14 and TRBJ2-5; D unclear. The length of the CDR3 is 15 residues. Germline V gene lookup returns CDR1 SGHDN and CDR2 FVKESK. Trimming cost V 1 base and J 0 bases, with 9 bases left between them.

V usage is TRBV30 and J usage is TRBJ1-1; the D gene is possibly TRBD1 (6 bases). The V gene's germline CDR1 is GTSNPN and CDR2 SVGIG (reference sequence). CDR3 length equals 12 residues. The CDR3 DNA follows: TGTGTGCTAGGACAGTCGAACACTGAAGCTTTCTTT. It specifies CVLGQSNTEAFF.